The 27 T cell receptor beta chains given below trace back to one sample, sequenced in a study of post-analysis software for immune sequencing data. General study results and limits: Roughly five TRBV segments, including TRBV5-6, TRBV5-1 and TRBV20-1, were more frequent in patients than controls.

Sequencing libraries made from TCR beta cDNA carried unique molecular identifiers. MiXCR, run by TCRdb on the PCR reads, gives a single entry per CDR3 protein. The table includes 650,000 to 850,000 distinct CDR3 sequences, around 53% detected once. Their specific antigens are unknown. The sample comprised blood. The receptors originated from a girl under 18 with multiple sclerosis.

This rearrangement joins TRBV18 to TRBJ1-2; 7 bases match TRBD1. The germline V gene has CDR1 KGHSH and CDR2 LQKENI. J lost 4 bases, V lost 7 bases, and 21 bases had no gene match. The length of the CDR3 is 18 residues. The CDR3 protein is CASFEPGQTRIRPYGYTF. CDR3 in DNA: TGTGCCAGCTTCGAACCGGGACAGACCCGTATCCGACCCTATGGCTACACCTTC.

The chain recombines TRBV5-1 with TRBJ2-1; 9 positions match TRBD2. This CDR3 region has 15 residues. The germline V gene has CDR1 SGHRS and CDR2 YFSETQ. Trimming cost V 4 bases and J 5 bases; bases outside gene matches: 7. The CDR3 region is CASSPSGRRNNEQFF. The DNA of the CDR3 is TGCGCCAGCAGCCCCAGCGGGAGGAGGAACAATGAGCAGTTCTTC.

The V call is TRBV10-3, the J call TRBJ2-1; TRBD2 might be the D (5 bases). CDR1 is ENHRY and CDR2 is SYGVKD in the germline V gene. Trimming shortened V by 1 base and J by 1 base, and 8 bases separated the two germline ends. The CDR3 is 15 amino acids. CDR3 region: CAISEFAGSYNEQFF. For the CDR3, the DNA is TGTGCCATCAGTGAGTTTGCGGGTTCCTACAATGAGCAGTTCTTC.

This clonotype showed up just a few times. The chain links TRBV29-1 to TRBJ2-1; D is possibly TRBD2 (6 bases). The CDR3 is made up of 11 amino acids. The V end lost 4 bases, the J end lost 10 bases, and 11 bases lay between the germline ends. The germline V gene encodes CDR1 SQVTM and CDR2 ANQGSEA. CDR3 region: CSVGGVPEQFF. CDR3 sequence (DNA): TGCAGCGTTGGGGGGGTTCCAGAGCAGTTCTTC.

This sequence joins TRBV3-1 and TRBJ2-1; D is uncertain. CDR1 and CDR2 from the germline V gene are LGHDT and YNNKEL (reference sequence). V was trimmed by 3 bases and J by 9 bases, leaving 9 bases between them. This CDR3 region has 12 residues. This chain's CDR3 is CASSHAPIEQFF. The DNA for the CDR3 is TGTGCCAGCAGCCATGCGCCCATTGAGCAGTTCTTC.

This clonotype was recorded a few times. The genes are TRBV5-1 and TRBJ2-3, with TRBD2 matching 13 bases. The V and J ends lost 4 bases and 4 bases, in that order; junction bases with no gene match: 3. The CDR3 spans 15 residues. Germline loops: CDR1 SGHRS, CDR2 YFSETQ. The CDR3: CASSGGLAGPDTQYF. In DNA form, the CDR3 reads TGCGCCAGCAGCGGGGGACTAGCGGGACCAGATACGCAGTATTTT.

The gene calls are TRBV25-1 and TRBJ1-2, with 7 bases that match TRBD1. The CDR3 has 14 amino acids. The V and J ends lost 4 bases and 4 bases, in that order; junction bases with no gene match: 6. Germline lookup yields CDR1 MGHDK and CDR2 SYGVNS. The CDR3 coding sequence is TGTGCCAGCAGTGCACACAGGGGAAGCTATGGCTACACCTTC. Translated, it gives CASSAHRGSYGYTF.

The gene calls are TRBV14 and TRBJ2-1, with 9 positions matching TRBD1. V dropped 1 base and J dropped 8; count of bases not matched to a gene: 15. Germline lookup yields CDR1 SGHDN and CDR2 FVKESK. The CDR3 spans 18 residues. The CDR3 coding sequence is TGTGCCAGCAGCCAAGTAGGGCTCCGGGACAGGGACCTCGATGAGCAGTTCTTC. This sequence encodes CASSQVGLRDRDLDEQFF.

Note on this clonotype: The junction differs from germline at one of its ends, possibly a read error. The chain employs TRBV11-2 and TRBJ2-3; TRBD2 matches at 10 bases. The germline V gene encodes CDR1 SGHAT and CDR2 FQNNGV. The CDR3 covers 19 residues. The CDR3 DNA follows: TGTGCCAGCAGCTTAGGTTTATGGACTAGCGGAACTAGCACAGGTACGCAGTATTTT. Translation: CASSLGLWTSGTSTGTQYF.

The chain uses TRBV7-6 and TRBJ2-5, with 10 bases that match TRBD2. V dropped 1 base and J dropped 5; count of bases not matched to a gene: 13. There are 18 residues in the CDR3. Germline V gene data show CDR1 as SGHVS and CDR2 as FNYEAQ. CDR3 nucleotides: TGTGCCAGCAGCTTAGGCACGGCTAGCGGGGGATGGTTCGAGACCCAGTACTTC. It yields the protein CASSLGTASGGWFETQYF.

This clonotype was observed a few times. The chain couples TRBV20-1 to TRBJ2-5; perhaps TRBD1 as D (7 bases). The germline V gene encodes CDR1 DFQATT and CDR2 SNEGSKA (reference sequence). This CDR3 has 12 residues. The ends were cut back, 5 bases at V and 5 bases at J, with 12 bases in the middle. The CDR3, as DNA: TGCAGTGCTCCGACAGGGAGGGAGACCCAGTACTTC. It encodes CSAPTGRETQYF.

The count of this clonotype is one. This chain uses TRBV6-5 with TRBJ1-1; 8 bases align to TRBD1. The CDR3 contains 12 residues. The germline V gene has CDR1 MNHEY and CDR2 SVGAGI. J lost 7 bases, V lost 5 bases, and 3 bases had no gene match. The CDR3 sequence: CASSIQGDEAFF. DNA of the CDR3: TGTGCCAGCAGTATACAGGGGGATGAAGCTTTCTTT.

This chain joins TRBV6-5 and TRBJ1-2; D is undetermined. V lost 2 bases and J 6 bases, leaving 10 bases between the germline ends. The CDR3 has 13 residues. The germline V gene has CDR1 MNHEY and CDR2 SVGAGI. Written as DNA, the CDR3 is TGTGCCAGCAGTTACCTTTCTTGGAATGGCTACACCTTC. Protein sequence: CASSYLSWNGYTF.

This clonotype occurred a few times. This chain connects TRBV5-1 to TRBJ2-5, with 7 positions matching TRBD1. Germline V gives CDR1 SGHRS, CDR2 YFSETQ. With V trimmed by 3 bases and J by 1 base, 6 bases remained unmatched. The CDR3 extends over 15 amino acids. CDR3 in DNA: TGCGCCAGCAGCTGGACAGGAACTCTCCAAGAGACCCAGTACTTC. It translates to CASSWTGTLQETQYF.

This clonotype was recorded a few times. This chain uses TRBV20-1 with TRBJ2-1; D is possibly TRBD2 (5 bases). Germline V gene sequence: CDR1 DFQATT, CDR2 SNEGSKA (reference sequence). Trimming took off 0 bases at V and 2 bases at J, with 14 bases between the two ends. This CDR3 has 16 residues. DNA for the CDR3: TGCAGTGCTAGAGATCACGGACTTCGGGCCTACAATGAGCAGTTCTTC. Protein product: CSARDHGLRAYNEQFF.

The chain employs TRBV3-1 and TRBJ2-5; TRBD2 aligns across 7 bases. The CDR3 loop spans 16 amino acids. In germline, CDR1 is LGHDT, CDR2 YNNKEL (reference sequence). V lost 2 bases to trimming and J lost 0 bases; unmatched junction nucleotides: 6. The DNA for the CDR3 is TGTGCCAGCAGCCAAAGCTCTAGCGGCCACCAAGAGACCCAGTACTTC. It encodes CASSQSSSGHQETQYF.

The gene calls are TRBV7-6 and TRBJ2-2, with D perhaps given as TRBD1 or TRBD2 (5 bases each). The V gene's germline CDR1 is SGHVS and CDR2 FNYEAQ. Trimming left V 3 bases short and J 3 bases short, with 8 bases between. CDR3 length: 14 amino acids. The DNA of the CDR3 is TGTGCCAGCAGCTTTCGAGGGGACACCGGGGAGCTGTTTTTT. It yields the protein CASSFRGDTGELFF. Looking up the rest from reference TRBV7-6 and TRBJ2-2 gives the full variable domain: GAGVSQSPRYKVTKRGQDVALRCDPISGHVSLYWYRQALGQGPEFLTYFNYEAQQDKSGLPNDRFSAERPEGSISTLTIQRTEQRDSAMYRCASSFRGDTGELFFGEGSRLTVL.

This clonotype was seen more than once but under ten times. This chain connects TRBV5-1 to TRBJ2-1; TRBD1 aligns across 7 bases. Germline CDR1 reads SGHRS; CDR2 reads YFSETQ. The CDR3 extends over 14 amino acids. V dropped 0 bases and J dropped 8; count of bases not matched to a gene: 5. The CDR3 nucleotides are TGCGCCAGCAGCTTGGTCTTAACAGGGGATGAGCAGTTCTTC. This sequence encodes CASSLVLTGDEQFF. Full variable domain (rest looked up from reference TRBV5-1 and TRBJ2-1): KAGVTQTPRYLIKTRGQQVTLSCSPISGHRSVSWYQQTPGQGLQFLFEYFSETQRNKGNFPGRFSGRQFSNSRSEMNVSTLELGDSALYLCASSLVLTGDEQFFGPGTRLTVL.

The table lists this clonotype with a count of one. The gene calls are TRBV29-1 and TRBJ2-1, with 7 bases lining up with TRBD2. CDR1 is SQVTM, CDR2 ANQGSEA, per germline. After removal of 7 bases from V and 9 bases from J, the junction contained 12 bases not matched to a gene. This CDR3 spans 13 amino acids. The CDR3 DNA is TGCAGCGACACCGGGGCCCAGCGGGGTGAGCAGTTCTTC. This codes for CSDTGAQRGEQFF.

The V and J genes are TRBV27 and TRBJ2-3, with D unresolved. CDR3 length: 14 residues. CDR1 and CDR2 from the germline V gene are MNHEY and SMNVEV (reference sequence). V lost 2 bases and J lost 5, with 11 bases in between. The CDR3 nucleotides read TGTGCCAGCAGTTTAAACAGACTGGGAGATACGCAGTATTTT. The encoded protein is CASSLNRLGDTQYF.

As for this clonotype: This may be a read error, as it is one base from a much larger clone. The V and J genes are TRBV10-3 and TRBJ2-3, with D tentatively TRBD1 (5 bases). The CDR3 consists of 14 residues. Germline-derived CDR1 and CDR2 are ENHRY and SYGVKD. The CDR3 here is CAISTSRGTGTQYF. The CDR3 DNA is TGTGCCATCAGCACCTCCCGAGGCACAGGTACGCAGTATTTT.

The rearrangement links TRBV2 to TRBJ2-7; D is perhaps TRBD2 (6 bases). Germline lookup yields CDR1 SNHLY and CDR2 FYNNEI. V was cut by 7 bases and J by 0 bases, with 10 bases left in between. The CDR3 has 13 residues. CDR3 nucleotides: TGTGCCAGCAACCAGGACTACTCCTACGAGCAGTACTTC. Residues: CASNQDYSYEQYF.

The chain carries TRBV5-6 and TRBJ2-5; 7 nucleotides agree with TRBD1. The CDR3 loop spans 15 amino acids. Germline CDR1 reads SGHDT; CDR2 reads YYEEEE. V dropped 1 base and J dropped 3; count of bases not matched to a gene: 6. CDR3 DNA: TGTGCCAGCAGCTTGTGGGGGACAGCGAAAGAGACCCAGTACTTC. Protein: CASSLWGTAKETQYF.

In its sample, this clonotype was seen a few times. The J gene is TRBJ2-1, the V gene TRBV4-1, with TRBD2 matching over 7 bases. The CDR3 is 16 residues long. Germline lookup yields CDR1 MGHRA and CDR2 YSYEKL. V shed 4 bases, J shed 3 bases, and the junction held 9 bases outside the gene matches. The CDR3 nucleotides read TGCGCCAGCAGCCCTTTAGCGGGTGGACTCTACAATGAGCAGTTCTTC. This encodes CASSPLAGGLYNEQFF.

The gene calls are TRBV28 and TRBJ2-5; D perhaps matches TRBD2 (5 bases). The J call could be wrong; TRBJ2-7 is a better fit for the DNA end. Germline V gene data show CDR1 as MDHEN and CDR2 as SYDVKM. CDR3 size: 13 residues. The chain's CDR3 is CASSLSGRDEQYF. CDR3 coding DNA: TGTGCCAGCAGTTTGTCCGGGCGGGACGAGCAGTACTTC.

This clonotype showed up just once. The chain carries TRBV29-1 and TRBJ2-2, with D perhaps assigned TRBD1 or TRBD2 (5 bases each). Germline CDR1 SQVTM, CDR2 ANQGSEA. This CDR3 region has 14 residues. Trimming removed 4 bases from V and 0 bases from J, with 9 bases in between. The CDR3 DNA reads as TGCAGCGTTGGTATGGGACCGAACACCGGGGAGCTGTTTTTT. It translates to CSVGMGPNTGELFF.

This chain uses TRBV6-1 with TRBJ1-5; D gene unclear. CDR3 length: 14 residues. V was trimmed by 5 bases and J by 1 base, leaving 9 bases between them. The germline V gene has CDR1 MNHNS and CDR2 SASEGT. The CDR3 nucleotides read TGTGCCAGCAGTAAACAGTTGAGCAATCAGCCCCAGCATTTT. This gives the protein CASSKQLSNQPQHF.